The T cell receptor beta chain described here comes from a study of T cells in Graves' hyperthyroidism and ophthalmopathy. The source material, RNA transcripts, was used to amplify TCR beta CDR3 regions. During a first-round RT-PCR of the TCR CDR3, the HTBI primer set was used. A single record per CDR3 protein comes from TCRdb applying MiXCR to the multiplex PCR reads. The data contain about 640,000 distinct CDR3 sequences, around 21% of them singletons. The CDR3 runs 15 residues. The germline CDR1 and CDR2 sequences are SEHNR and FQNEAQ (reference sequence). After removal of 5 bases from V and 3 bases from J, the junction contained 4 bases not matched to a gene.

The clonotype was recovered from a man between 25 and 39 years old with Graves' ophthalmopathy. Sequencing input: blood. This chain joins TRBV7-9 and TRBJ2-5; 12 positions match TRBD2. The CDR3 DNA is TGTGCCAGCAGCAGCAGACTAGCGGGAGAAGAGACCCAGTACTTC. It encodes CASSSRLAGEETQYF.